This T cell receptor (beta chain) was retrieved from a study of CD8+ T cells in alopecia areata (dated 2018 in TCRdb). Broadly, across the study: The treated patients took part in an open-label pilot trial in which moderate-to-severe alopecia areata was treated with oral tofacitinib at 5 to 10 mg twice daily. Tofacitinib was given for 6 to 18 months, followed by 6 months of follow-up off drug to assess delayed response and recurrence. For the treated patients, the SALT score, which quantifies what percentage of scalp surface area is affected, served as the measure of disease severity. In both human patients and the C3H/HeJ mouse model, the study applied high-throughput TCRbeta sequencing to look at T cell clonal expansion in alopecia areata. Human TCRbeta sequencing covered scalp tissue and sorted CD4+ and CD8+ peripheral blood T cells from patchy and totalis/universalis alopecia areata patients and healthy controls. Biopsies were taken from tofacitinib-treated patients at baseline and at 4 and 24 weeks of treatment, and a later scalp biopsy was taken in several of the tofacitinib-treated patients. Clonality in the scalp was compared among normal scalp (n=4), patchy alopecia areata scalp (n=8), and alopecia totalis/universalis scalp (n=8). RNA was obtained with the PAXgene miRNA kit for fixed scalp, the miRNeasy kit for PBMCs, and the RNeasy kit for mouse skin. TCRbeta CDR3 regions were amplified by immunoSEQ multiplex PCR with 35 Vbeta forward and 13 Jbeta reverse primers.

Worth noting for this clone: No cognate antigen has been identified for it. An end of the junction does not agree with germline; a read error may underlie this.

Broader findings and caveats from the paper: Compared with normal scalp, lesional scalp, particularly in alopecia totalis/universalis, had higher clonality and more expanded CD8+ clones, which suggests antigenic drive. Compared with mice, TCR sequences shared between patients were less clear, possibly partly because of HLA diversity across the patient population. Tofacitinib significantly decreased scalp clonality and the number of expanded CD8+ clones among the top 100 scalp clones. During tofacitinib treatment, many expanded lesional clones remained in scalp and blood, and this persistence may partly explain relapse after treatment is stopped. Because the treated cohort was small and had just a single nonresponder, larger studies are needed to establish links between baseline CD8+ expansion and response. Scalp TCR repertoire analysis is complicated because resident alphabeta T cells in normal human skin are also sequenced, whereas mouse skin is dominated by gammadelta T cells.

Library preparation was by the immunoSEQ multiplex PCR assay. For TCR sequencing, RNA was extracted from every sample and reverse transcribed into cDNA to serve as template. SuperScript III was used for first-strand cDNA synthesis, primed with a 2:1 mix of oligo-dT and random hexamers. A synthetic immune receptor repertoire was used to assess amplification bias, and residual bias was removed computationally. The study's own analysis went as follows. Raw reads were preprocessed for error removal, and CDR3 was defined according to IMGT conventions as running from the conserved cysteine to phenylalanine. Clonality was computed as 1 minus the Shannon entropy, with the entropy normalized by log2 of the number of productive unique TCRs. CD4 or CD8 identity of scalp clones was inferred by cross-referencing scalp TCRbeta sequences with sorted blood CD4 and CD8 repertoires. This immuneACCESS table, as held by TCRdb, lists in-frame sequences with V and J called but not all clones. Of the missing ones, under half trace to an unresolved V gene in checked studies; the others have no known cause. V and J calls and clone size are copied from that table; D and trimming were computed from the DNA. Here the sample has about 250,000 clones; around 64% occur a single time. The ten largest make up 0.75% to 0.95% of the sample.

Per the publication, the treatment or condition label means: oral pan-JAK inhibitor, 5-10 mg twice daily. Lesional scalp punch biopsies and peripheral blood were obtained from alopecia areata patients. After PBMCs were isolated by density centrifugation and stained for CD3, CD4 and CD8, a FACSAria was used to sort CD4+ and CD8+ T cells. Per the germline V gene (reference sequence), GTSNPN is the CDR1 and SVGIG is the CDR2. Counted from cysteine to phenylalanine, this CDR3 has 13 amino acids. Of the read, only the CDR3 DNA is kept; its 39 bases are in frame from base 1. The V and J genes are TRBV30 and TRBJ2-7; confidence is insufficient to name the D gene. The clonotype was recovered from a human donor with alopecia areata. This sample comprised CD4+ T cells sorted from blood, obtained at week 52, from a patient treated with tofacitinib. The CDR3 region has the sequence CAWTGPGGYEQYF. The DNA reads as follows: TGTGCGTGGACCGGCCCTGGTGGCTACGAGCAGTACTTC.